The clone carrying this TCR beta chain was detected many times. Its target is unknown. The data stem from a study of molecular identifiers for immune sequencing clone quantification. As CD8+CD4-CCR7+CD45RA+ cells, naive CD8 T cells were sorted. In TCRdb, the PCR reads were re-called with MiXCR into one record per CDR3 protein. The sample has 88,000 or so distinct CDR3 sequences; around a fifth are singletons. Study-level results: Barcodes shared by identical TCR molecules could lead to underestimated sizes of highly expanded clones. Clones above 20 RNA copies contained over 97% of effector molecules and under 1% of naive molecules.

The V end was cut by 7 bases, the J end by 9 bases, with 11 bases between. The CDR3 covers 11 residues. Germline values: CDR1 SGHRS, CDR2 YFSETQ. The source material was naive CD8+ T cells from blood, with Jurkat cell RNA spiked in. Described subset: FACS-sorted CD8+CD4-CCR7+CD45RA+ naive T cells. This sequence was found in a human donor in good health. Some libraries in this study had Jurkat cell RNA spiked in. The chain links TRBV5-1 to TRBJ2-1; D unresolved. The CDR3 coding sequence is TGCGCCAGCTCGGTTGGTGCTGAGCAGTTCTTC. Amino acids: CASSVGAEQFF.